This entry lists 31 T cell receptor beta chains sequenced from one sample in a study of cytomegalovirus exposure and HLA in healthy donors. Produced via immunoSEQ multiplex PCR; TCRdb's table is partial and in-frame only. Of 100,000 to 150,000 clones in the sample, approximately 95% were seen once. The source material was PBMCs. The source of these receptors is a man younger than 35 in good health and CMV-seronegative.

The rearrangement uses TRBV19 and TRBJ2-7; tentatively, D is TRBD2 (5 bases). Looked up from germline, CDR1 is LNHDA and CDR2 is SQIVND (reference sequence). V lost 0 bases and J lost 4, with 16 bases in between. The CDR3 contains 16 residues. The CDR3 nucleotides are TGTGCCAGTAGTATAGATATCAGCGGTCCTTATTACGAGCAGTACTTC. Its translation: CASSIDISGPYYEQYF.

The chain couples TRBV6-5 to TRBJ2-1; 8 bases map to TRBD1. The trim removed 6 bases at V and 7 bases at J, leaving 11 bases unmatched. CDR3 length: 15 amino acids. Germline values: CDR1 MNHEY, CDR2 SVGAGI. CDR3 sequence reads: CASSPSGTGYNEQFF. CDR3 in DNA: TGTGCCAGCAGCCCCTCCGGGACAGGTTATAATGAGCAGTTCTTC.

The V and J genes are TRBV6-6 and TRBJ2-7; D may be TRBD2 (7 bases). Per germline, CDR1 MNHNY and CDR2 SVGAGI (reference sequence). Between the trimmed V and J ends, which lost 0 bases and 6 bases, there was a span of 18 bases. This CDR3 is 16 amino acids long. The DNA for the CDR3 is TGTGCCAGCAGTTACTCGGGACTCGGGGGGCAGAGCGAGCAGTACTTC. Encoded protein: CASSYSGLGGQSEQYF.

The V gene is TRBV29-1, the J gene TRBJ1-1; perhaps TRBD1 as D (6 bases). Germline V gene lookup returns CDR1 SQVTM and CDR2 ANQGSEA. V lost 6 bases and J lost 4, with 15 bases in between. The CDR3 loop spans 13 amino acids. CDR3: CSVGTPGGTEAFF. The DNA for the CDR3 is TGCAGCGTCGGGACACCCGGAGGCACTGAAGCTTTCTTT.

The genes are TRBV18 and TRBJ1-4; D remains ambiguous. In germline, CDR1 is KGHSH, CDR2 LQKENI. Between the trimmed V and J ends, which lost 2 bases and 11 bases, there was a span of 9 bases. This CDR3 has 12 amino acids. CDR3 in amino acids: CASSPGGFKLFF. CDR3 DNA sequence: TGTGCCAGCTCACCAGGAGGGTTCAAACTGTTTTTT.

The chain combines TRBV11-3 with TRBJ2-5, with D maybe TRBD2 (5 bases). CDR3 size: 14 residues. Trimming removed 1 base at V and 4 bases at J, with 10 bases between. Germline V gene data show CDR1 as SGHNT and CDR2 as YENEEA. The CDR3 loop reads CASSLGLGVETQYF. The DNA for the CDR3 is TGTGCCAGCAGCTTAGGGTTGGGAGTAGAGACCCAGTACTTC.

The V call is TRBV19, the J call TRBJ1-5; no definite D call. Germline CDR1 is LNHDA and CDR2 is SQIVND (reference sequence). CDR3 length equals 17 residues. V shed 1 base and J shed 7 bases, with 20 bases lying between them. In DNA, the CDR3 is TGTGCCAGTAGTATAGTGCTATTCTCGCCCAATCCGCAGCCCCAGCATTTT. It translates to CASSIVLFSPNPQPQHF.

This sequence joins TRBV6-4 and TRBJ2-3; TRBD1 aligns across 10 bases. The V segment lost 5 bases and the J segment 3 bases; nucleotides outside the gene matches: 8. The CDR3 extends over 16 amino acids. Germline V lookup: CDR1 MRHNA, CDR2 SNTAGT. The CDR3: CASSRLGTGATDTQYF. In DNA form, the CDR3 reads TGTGCCAGCAGTCGGCTCGGGACAGGGGCTACAGATACGCAGTATTTT.

This chain connects TRBV30 to TRBJ2-7, with no clear D. The CDR3 is made up of 12 amino acids. CDR1 is GTSNPN, CDR2 SVGIG, per germline (reference sequence). The V end lost 3 bases, the J end lost 3 bases, and 9 bases lay between the germline ends. This CDR3 reads CAWSPIDYEQYF. The DNA for the CDR3 is TGTGCCTGGAGCCCGATAGACTACGAGCAGTACTTC. Supplemented by reference TRBV30 and TRBJ2-7, the full variable domain reads SQTIHQWPATLVQPVGSPLSLECTVEGTSNPNLYWYRQAAGRGLQLLFYSVGIGQISSEVPQNLSASRPQDRQFILSSKKLLLSDSGFYLCAWSPIDYEQYFGPGTRLTVT.

The V gene is TRBV30, the J gene TRBJ1-5, with 7 bases matching TRBD1. This CDR3 contains 13 residues. J was trimmed by 5 bases and V by 5 bases; bases with no gene match: 6. Germline V CDR1 and CDR2: GTSNPN, SVGIG (reference sequence). The CDR3 here is CAWALGGDQPQHF. In nucleotides, the CDR3 is TGTGCCTGGGCCTTAGGGGGCGATCAGCCCCAGCATTTT.

The rearrangement links TRBV28 to TRBJ2-7; TRBD2 matches 10 bases. This CDR3 has 16 residues. Germline-derived CDR1 and CDR2 are MDHEN and SYDVKM. V lost 1 base to trimming and J lost 7 bases; unmatched junction nucleotides: 10. The CDR3 loop reads CASSLFWASGSREQYF. CDR3 DNA sequence: TGTGCCAGCAGTTTATTCTGGGCTAGCGGGAGTAGAGAGCAGTACTTC.

This clone was found once. The chain carries TRBV7-8 and TRBJ1-3, with D unresolved. Germline V CDR1 and CDR2: SGHVS, FQNEAQ. Trimming removed 1 base from V and 2 bases from J, with 9 bases in between. There are 15 residues in the CDR3. This CDR3 reads CASSLVRGPGNTIYF. Here the CDR3 DNA reads TGTGCCAGCAGCTTAGTCCGAGGCCCTGGAAACACCATATATTTT.

The chain employs TRBV6-5 and TRBJ2-7; TRBD2 matches at 8 bases. CDR1 and CDR2 from the germline V gene are MNHEY and SVGAGI. Losses at the gene ends were 4 bases for V and 1 base for J; bases not matched to a gene: 6. The CDR3 has 15 residues. CDR3 amino acids: CASSSAASGSYEQYF. CDR3 bases: TGTGCCAGCAGTTCCGCCGCTAGCGGGTCCTACGAGCAGTACTTC.

The J gene is TRBJ2-7, the V gene TRBV27, with 13 nucleotides matching TRBD2. With 2 bases clipped from V and 3 bases from J, the junction kept 1 base outside the gene matches. This CDR3 is 15 amino acids long. The V gene's germline CDR1 is MNHEY and CDR2 SMNVEV (reference sequence). In DNA form, the CDR3 reads TGTGCCAGCAGTTTAGGGACTAGCGGGAACTACGAGCAGTACTTC. It yields the protein CASSLGTSGNYEQYF.

The CDR3 protein is CASSPNYTF. The CDR3 DNA sequence: TGTGCCAGCAGCCCCAACTACACCTTC. V usage is TRBV3-2 and J usage is TRBJ1-2; the table's D call TRBD1 went unverified against the DNA. TRBV3-2 is an annotated pseudogene. CDR3 length: 9 amino acids.

CDR3 DNA sequence: TGTGCCAGCAGCTCCGGGACAGGGGTCAGGGAGCAGTACTTC. Translating gives CASSSGTGVREQYF. V gene TRBV27 combines with J gene TRBJ2-7, with 10 bases identical to TRBD1. This CDR3 is built from 14 residues. Per the germline V gene, CDR1 is MNHEY and CDR2 is SMNVEV (reference sequence). With 6 bases clipped from V and 7 bases from J, the junction kept 9 bases outside the gene matches.

The gene calls are TRBV4-1 and TRBJ2-5, with D perhaps matching TRBD2 (5 bases). Trimming stripped 3 bases from V and 3 bases from J, with 8 bases between. The germline V gene encodes CDR1 MGHRA and CDR2 YSYEKL. This CDR3 is 13 amino acids long. The CDR3 reads CASSHRGKETQYF. The CDR3 DNA reads as TGCGCCAGCAGCCACCGAGGGAAAGAGACCCAGTACTTC.

This rearrangement joins TRBV25-1 to TRBJ1-4, with D possibly being TRBD1 (5 bases). The ends were cut back, 3 bases at V and 4 bases at J, with 15 bases in the middle. Germline V CDR1 and CDR2: MGHDK, SYGVNS. CDR3 length: 16 residues. The CDR3: CASSDLGHGNNEKLFF. In nucleotides, the CDR3 is TGTGCCAGCAGTGACCTCGGACATGGGAATAATGAAAAACTGTTTTTT.

The J gene is TRBJ2-3, the V gene TRBV28; TRBD2 aligns across 7 bases. The CDR3 length is 16 residues. The V gene end was trimmed by 4 bases and the J gene end by 1 base; junction bases not matched to a gene: 8. Germline CDR1 is MDHEN and CDR2 is SYDVKM. CDR3 DNA: TGTGCCAGCAGTTCGCCCGCTAGCGGCGGCACAGATACGCAGTATTTT. Residues: CASSSPASGGTDTQYF.

This chain joins TRBV27 and TRBJ1-1; D not certain. The CDR3 totals 13 residues. Between the trimmed V and J ends, which lost 2 bases and 3 bases, there was a span of 7 bases. CDR1 is MNHEY, CDR2 SMNVEV, per germline (reference sequence). Written as DNA, the CDR3 is TGTGCCAGCAGTTTAGTATCGGACACTGAAGCTTTCTTT. Its translation is CASSLVSDTEAFF.

This chain uses TRBV19 with TRBJ1-1; no clear D. This CDR3 has 15 residues. The germline V gene encodes CDR1 LNHDA and CDR2 SQIVND (reference sequence). Deletions cut 7 bases from V and 1 base from J, with 16 bases between. The CDR3 spells CASTAGRGGNTEAFF. Written as DNA, the CDR3 is TGTGCCAGTACCGCCGGTCGAGGAGGGAACACTGAAGCTTTCTTT.

The CDR3 nucleotides read TGTGCCAGCAGCCACGTTGGACAGGTATTTGAAGCTTTCTTT. Its protein is CASSHVGQVFEAFF. The chain combines TRBV4-2 with TRBJ1-1; 7 nucleotides align to TRBD1. Germline V gene data show CDR1 as LGHNA and CDR2 as YNFKEQ. V dropped 3 bases and J dropped 7; count of bases not matched to a gene: 8. This CDR3 spans 14 amino acids.

The chain links TRBV6-1 to TRBJ2-7; 8 nucleotides agree with TRBD1. Trimming cost V 9 bases and J 0 bases; bases outside gene matches: 4. From germline, CDR1 is MNHNS and CDR2 SASEGT. The CDR3 has 13 amino acids. For the CDR3, the DNA is TGTGCCAGTCGACAGGGGCTCTCCTACGAGCAGTACTTC. It specifies CASRQGLSYEQYF.

V and J are TRBV28 and TRBJ1-2; 7 positions match TRBD1. V shed 8 bases and J 2 bases; nucleotides not matched to a gene: 2. The CDR3 loop spans 12 amino acids. Germline CDR1 and CDR2: MDHEN and SYDVKM. CDR3 loop: CASQDRNYGYTF. CDR3 in DNA: TGTGCCAGCCAGGACAGGAACTATGGCTACACCTTC.

The rearrangement uses TRBV7-9 and TRBJ2-7; D might be TRBD1 (5 bases). Germline V gene sequence: CDR1 SEHNR, CDR2 FQNEAQ (reference sequence). The CDR3 totals 13 residues. Trimming removed 2 bases at V and 5 bases at J, with 10 bases between. The CDR3 here is CASSLPAGHEQYF. The CDR3 bases are TGTGCCAGCAGCTTACCCGCAGGGCACGAGCAGTACTTC. The full variable domain, in which reference TRBV7-9 and TRBJ2-7 provide the parts outside the CDR3, is DTGVSQNPRHKITKRGQNVTFRCDPISEHNRLYWYRQTLGQGPEFLTYFQNEAQLEKSRLLSDRFSAERPKGSFSTLEIQRTEQGDSAMYLCASSLPAGHEQYFGPGTRLTVT.

The rearrangement uses TRBV7-2 and TRBJ1-1, with 8 bases matching TRBD1. Trimming took 5 bases from V and 4 from J; bases not matched to a gene: 9. The CDR3 runs to 15 residues. Germline CDR1 and CDR2: SGHTA and FQGNSA. The CDR3 nucleotides are TGTGCCAGCAGCCCAGTTAACAGGGGGGGCACTGAAGCTTTCTTT. Its translation: CASSPVNRGGTEAFF.

V is TRBV11-1 and J is TRBJ1-1; D is undetermined. This CDR3 has 12 amino acids. Germline CDR1 SGHAT, CDR2 FQDESV (reference sequence). V was cut by 1 base and J by 8 bases, with 8 bases left in between. This CDR3 is CASSLGAGEAFF. CDR3 DNA: TGTGCCAGCAGCTTAGGGGCAGGAGAAGCTTTCTTT.

Only one count was recorded for this clone. The chain couples TRBV2 to TRBJ2-7; 15 bases match TRBD2. CDR3 length: 17 residues. V lost 6 bases, J lost 4 bases, and 10 bases stayed unmatched. The germline V gene encodes CDR1 SNHLY and CDR2 FYNNEI. The DNA for the CDR3 is TGTGCCAGCAGCCGTATTGGACTAGCGGGAGGGCCATACGAGCAGTACTTC. It yields the protein CASSRIGLAGGPYEQYF.

CDR3 DNA: TGTGCCAGCAGCTTAAAGGGGGCAGCCACTGAAGCTTTCTTT. It specifies CASSLKGAATEAFF. V gene TRBV7-8 combines with J gene TRBJ1-1; 7 bases match TRBD1. This CDR3 contains 14 residues. Germline assignment: CDR1 SGHVS and CDR2 FQNEAQ. Losses at the gene ends were 2 bases for V and 4 bases for J; bases not matched to a gene: 4.

J is TRBJ1-1 and V is TRBV30; TRBD1 aligns across 7 bases. CDR3 length: 11 residues. With V trimmed by 4 bases and J by 6 bases, 2 bases remained unmatched. Germline V lookup: CDR1 GTSNPN, CDR2 SVGIG (reference sequence). The CDR3 DNA reads TGTGCCTGGATACAGGGGCCTGAAGCTTTCTTT. As protein: CAWIQGPEAFF.

This chain joins TRBV18 and TRBJ2-7; 8 bases are a match to TRBD2. Germline V lookup: CDR1 KGHSH, CDR2 LQKENI. CDR3 length equals 15 residues. The V segment lost 3 bases and the J segment 2 bases; nucleotides outside the gene matches: 6. DNA for the CDR3: TGTGCCAGCTCACCCCCAACTAGCGGACCCTACGAGCAGTACTTC. Translating gives CASSPPTSGPYEQYF. The full variable domain, with the rest looked up from reference TRBV18 and TRBJ2-7, is NAGVMQNPRHLVRRRGQEARLRCSPMKGHSHVYWYRQLPEEGLKFMVYLQKENIIDESGMPKERFSAEFPKEGPSILRIQQVVRGDSAAYFCASSPPTSGPYEQYFGPGTRLTVT.